These T cell receptor beta chains were read from a single sample in a study of OX40 agonist ivuxolimab in advanced cancers. The method was immunoSEQ multiplex PCR; TCRdb's version includes in-frame clones alone and lacks a portion of them. The sample records tens of thousands of clones, approximately 91% being singletons. The sample consisted of CD4+ or CD8+ T cells sorted from blood, taken in a trial of the OX40 agonist ivuxolimab. The receptors were gathered from an adult with an advanced solid tumor such as melanoma, head and neck, liver or kidney cancer. CDR3s include the opening cysteine and the closing phenylalanine or tryptophan. D genes are given only for firm matches. A row's size may be missing; if present it is once, few, many or a size class.

j_call | v_call | d_call | clone_size | cdr3_nt | cdr3_aa
TRBJ1-1 | TRBV7-8 | NA | few | TGTGCCAGCAGCTTAGGCTATGAGAACACTGAAGCTTTCTTT | CASSLGYENTEAFF
TRBJ1-1 | TRBV27 | NA | NA | TGTGCCAGCAGTTTAGGCGGAGGGACTGAAGCTTTCTTT | CASSLGGGTEAFF
TRBJ2-2 | TRBV7-6 | TRBD2 | NA | TGTGCCAGCACCCTCCCCTACGCGGGGGGGCCTGACGGGGAGCTGTTTTTT | CASTLPYAGGPDGELFF
TRBJ2-6 | TRBV28 | NA | NA | TGTGCCAGCAGTTTAGGCGGGGCCAACGTCCTGACTTTC | CASSLGGANVLTF
TRBJ1-4 | TRBV6-1 | NA | NA | TGTGCCAGCAGTGAAGAGCCGGGGGCCGGTGAAAAACTGTTTTTT | CASSEEPGAGEKLFF
TRBJ2-5 | TRBV9 | TRBD2 | NA | TGTGCCAGCAGCGAGGGACTAGCGGGAGGGGAGACCCAGTACTTC | CASSEGLAGGETQYF
TRBJ2-7 | TRBV13 | TRBD2 | NA | TGTGCCAGCAGCTCTAGACTAGCGGGGAAGTACGAGCAGTACTTC | CASSSRLAGKYEQYF
TRBJ2-3 | TRBV5-1 | TRBD1 | once | TGCGCCAGCTTCGGACAGGGGGTTGCAGATACGCAGTATTTT | CASFGQGVADTQYF
TRBJ1-2 | TRBV9 | TRBD1 | NA | TGTGCCAGCAGCACCCCGACAGGGAGGGGGGATGGCTACACCTTC | CASSTPTGRGDGYTF
TRBJ1-3 | TRBV21-1 | NA | NA | TGTGCCAGCAGCAAAACCACTGTCTCTGGAAACACCATATATTTT | CASSKTTVSGNTIYF
TRBJ2-7 | TRBV27 | TRBD2 | NA | TGTGCCAGCAGTCCAACTAGCGGGGGAGTTTCCTACGAGCAGTACTTC | CASSPTSGGVSYEQYF
TRBJ1-5 | TRBV7-2 | NA | once | TGTGCCAGCAGCTTATACCAGGGGCTTGATCAGCCCCAGCATTTT | CASSLYQGLDQPQHF
TRBJ2-7 | TRBV16 | NA | NA | TGTGCCAGCAGCCCGACGGGGCCAGGGGTAAACGAGCAGTACTTC | CASSPTGPGVNEQYF
TRBJ2-3 | TRBV28 | NA | NA | TGTGCCAGCAGTTTCGGACAGCTCACAGATACGCAGTATTTT | CASSFGQLTDTQYF
TRBJ1-5 | TRBV20-1 | NA | NA | TGCAGTTCGGGCAGCAATCAGCCCCAGCATTTT | CSSGSNQPQHF
TRBJ2-7 | TRBV7-2 | NA | NA | TGTGCCAGCAGCTTAGCCGGGGGTTCCTACGAGCAGTACTTC | CASSLAGGSYEQYF
TRBJ1-2 | TRBV6-4 | NA | once | TGTGCCAGCAGTAGGTCCAGTAACTATGGCTACACCTTC | CASSRSSNYGYTF
TRBJ1-1 | TRBV5-8 | TRBD1 | NA | TGTGCCAGCAGCTCTCAGGGGGGGAACACTGAAGCTTTCTTT | CASSSQGGNTEAFF
TRBJ2-3 | TRBV6-6 | TRBD2 | few | TGTGCCGCCAGCGGGGGTGAATCAGATACGCAGTATTTT | CAASGGESDTQYF
TRBJ1-1 | TRBV12-5 | NA | NA | TGTGCTAGTGGTTTTACAGGTTACTCTGAAGCTTTCTTT | CASGFTGYSEAFF
TRBJ1-3 | TRBV6-5 | NA | NA | TGTGCCAGCAGTTACTCGGGGGGGATCTCTGGAAACACCATATATTTT | CASSYSGGISGNTIYF
TRBJ2-7 | TRBV7-9 | TRBD1 | NA | TGTGCCAGCACGCCCGGGACAGGGGGCCACGAGCAGTACTTC | CASTPGTGGHEQYF
TRBJ1-4 | TRBV15 | TRBD1 | few | TGTGCCACCAGGGCAGGGGGCGGCGATGAAAAACTGTTTTTT | CATRAGGGDEKLFF
TRBJ2-7 | TRBV5-5 | NA | NA | TGTGCCAGCAGCTTGGAGTGGGGACAAGTTTACGAGCAGTACTTC | CASSLEWGQVYEQYF